Described below is a single T cell receptor (beta chain) sequence and its context. Separation by sorting yielded CD4+ and CD8+ T cells from PBMCs. Extracted from the samples, RNA was reverse transcribed into cDNA to serve as the sequencing template. Assay used: immunoSEQ multiplex PCR; TCRdb lists only in-frame clones, some missing. Altogether about 150,000 clones are present, over 70% being singletons, with the ten largest covering less than 15%. Germline CDR1 and CDR2: SEHNR and FQNEAQ (reference sequence). The CDR3 loop spans 13 amino acids. Trimming cost V 2 bases and J 10 bases, with 12 bases left between them. The data stem from a study of CD8+ T cells in alopecia areata.

This sequence originates from a human donor with alopecia areata. Sequencing used CD8+ T cells sorted from blood, obtained at week 0. The V gene is TRBV7-9, the J gene TRBJ2-1, with a tentative D call TRBD1 (5 bases). The CDR3 loop reads CASSLPENREQFF. In nucleotides, the CDR3 is TGTGCCAGCAGCTTACCCGAAAACAGGGAGCAGTTCTTC.